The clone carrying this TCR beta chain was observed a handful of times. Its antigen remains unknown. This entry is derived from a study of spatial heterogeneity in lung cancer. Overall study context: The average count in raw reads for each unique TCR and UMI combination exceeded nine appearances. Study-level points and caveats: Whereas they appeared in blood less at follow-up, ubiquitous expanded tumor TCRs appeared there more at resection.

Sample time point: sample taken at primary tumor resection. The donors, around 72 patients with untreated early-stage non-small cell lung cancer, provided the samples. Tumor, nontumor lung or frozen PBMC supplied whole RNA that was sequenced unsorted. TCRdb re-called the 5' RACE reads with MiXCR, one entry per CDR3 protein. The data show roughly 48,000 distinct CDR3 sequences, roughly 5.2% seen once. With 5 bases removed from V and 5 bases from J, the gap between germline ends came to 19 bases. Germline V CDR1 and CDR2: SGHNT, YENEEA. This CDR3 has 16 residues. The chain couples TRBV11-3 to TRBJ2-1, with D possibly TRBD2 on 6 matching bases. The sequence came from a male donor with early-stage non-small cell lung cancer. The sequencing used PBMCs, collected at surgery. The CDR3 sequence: CASSPDGPGGNNEQFF. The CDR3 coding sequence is TGTGCCAGCAGCCCCGATGGGCCCGGGGGAAACAATGAGCAGTTCTTC. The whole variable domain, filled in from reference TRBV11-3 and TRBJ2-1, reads EAGVVQSPRYKIIEKKQPVAFWCNPISGHNTLYWYLQNLGQGPELLIRYENEEAVDDSQLPKDRFSAERLKGVDSTLKIQPAELGDSAVYLCASSPDGPGGNNEQFFGPGTRLTVL.